Listed here are 5 T cell receptor beta chains from one sample, sequenced in a study of blood T cell repertoires in COVID-19 (dated by TCRdb to about 2020). The method was the immunoSEQ multiplex PCR assay. TCRdb holds this immuneACCESS table with in-frame rearrangements only. Some clones are missing; in checked studies, unresolved V genes explain under half, and the rest has no known cause. Here the sample has 110,000 or so clones; around 90% occur a single time. The leading ten clones occupy around 7.7% of the sample. The sequenced sample consisted of peripheral blood. The receptor source for this set is a human donor in a cohort sampled during active COVID-19.

The sample holds one count of this clone. The chain employs TRBV15 and TRBJ2-1; 14 nucleotides agree with TRBD2. The length of the CDR3 is 16 residues. V dropped 5 bases and J dropped 16; count of bases not matched to a gene: 16. The germline CDR1 and CDR2 sequences are LNHNV and YYDKDF (reference sequence). The CDR3, as DNA: TGTGCCACCAGCCTCCGTACGACTAGCGGGAGGGCCGGGAGATTCTTC. This gives the protein CATSLRTTSGRAGRFF.

V usage is TRBV5-1 and J usage is TRBJ1-6, with D unresolved. Deletions cut 4 bases from V and 5 bases from J, with 10 bases between. Germline loops: CDR1 SGHRS, CDR2 YFSETQ. This CDR3 has 14 residues. The CDR3 nucleotides are TGCGCCAGCAGCCCCATAGAGAATAATTCACCCCTCCACTTT. It is translated as CASSPIENNSPLHF.

This chain links TRBV6-4 with TRBJ1-1; the match to TRBD1 covers 9 bases. Losses at the gene ends were 6 bases for V and 4 bases for J; bases not matched to a gene: 6. The germline V gene encodes CDR1 MRHNA and CDR2 SNTAGT. CDR3 size: 14 residues. CDR3 amino acids: CASRGQGEGTEAFF. DNA of the CDR3: TGTGCCAGCAGGGGACAGGGAGAAGGCACTGAAGCTTTCTTT.

The gene calls are TRBV5-4 and TRBJ2-5, with D maybe TRBD2 (6 bases). Germline V gives CDR1 SGHNT, CDR2 YYREEE (reference sequence). This CDR3 has 15 amino acids. Trimming pared 2 bases from V and 2 bases from J, leaving 13 bases between. CDR3 sequence: CASSFEAGLQETQYF. In nucleotides, the CDR3 is TGTGCCAGCAGCTTTGAGGCGGGGCTTCAAGAGACCCAGTACTTC. Together with reference TRBV5-4 and TRBJ2-5, the CDR3 gives the full variable domain: ETGVTQSPTHLIKTRGQQVTLRCSSQSGHNTVSWYQQALGQGPQFIFQYYREEENGRGNFPPRFSGLQFPNYSSELNVNALELDDSALYLCASSFEAGLQETQYFGPGTRLLVL.

The chain combines TRBV6-2 or TRBV6-3 with TRBJ2-5; weak D call: TRBD1 (6 bases). The germline gives CDR1 MNHEY, CDR2 SVGEGT. The CDR3 runs 15 residues. The V end was cut by 5 bases, the J end by 4 bases, with 17 bases between. The CDR3 DNA reads as TGTGCCAGCAGTGTACAGGGACGTGCAAGAGAGACCCAGTACTTC. It is translated as CASSVQGRARETQYF.